This is a list of T cell receptor beta chains from one sample in a study of memory CD4+ T cells and cytomegalovirus serostatus. TCRdb's copy holds only in-frame clones and misses some; the assay was immunoSEQ multiplex PCR. In the table there are nearly 60,000 clones, about three quarters of which are singletons. The material sequenced was memory CD4+ T cells from blood. Every receptor here comes from an adult in good health and CMV-seronegative. Both conserved end residues are part of each CDR3. The D gene is left open where the match is weak. Not all rows give a size; the values are once, few, many and, for expanded clones, a class.

TRBD1	TRBV25-1	.	TRBJ1-5	CASSPGQDFSNQPQHF	TGTGCCAGCAGCCCCGGACAGGATTTTAGCAATCAGCCCCAGCATTTT
.	TRBV6-1	.	TRBJ2-5	CASREETQYF	TGTGCCAGCAGGGAGGAGACCCAGTACTTC
.	TRBV5-4	.	TRBJ1-4	CASSASGPNEKLFF	TGTGCCAGCAGCGCCTCAGGGCCCAACGAAAAACTGTTTTTT
.	TRBV4-1	.	TRBJ2-1	CASSQVGGQDNEQFF	TGCGCCAGCAGCCAAGTGGGGGGGCAGGACAATGAGCAGTTCTTC
.	TRBV6-6	once	TRBJ1-1	CASSYSGGNTEAFF	TGTGCCAGCAGTTATTCGGGGGGGAACACTGAAGCTTTCTTT
TRBD1	TRBV19	once	TRBJ1-1	CASSTDRGTEAFF	TGTGCCAGTAGTACGGACAGGGGCACTGAAGCTTTCTTT
.	TRBV6-4	.	TRBJ1-2	CASKGPGYGYTF	TGTGCCAGCAAGGGTCCGGGATACGGCTACACCTTC
.	TRBV14	few	TRBJ1-3	CASSSNSGNTIYF	TGTGCCAGCAGCTCAAACTCTGGAAACACCATATATTTT
.	TRBV2	.	TRBJ1-1	CASSEGGQYTEAFF	TGTGCCAGCAGTGAAGGAGGGCAGTACACTGAAGCTTTCTTT
TRBD1	TRBV6-1	.	TRBJ2-7	CASSEETGASSYEQYF	TGTGCCAGCAGTGAGGAAACAGGGGCGAGCTCCTACGAGCAGTACTTC
TRBD1	TRBV5-4	.	TRBJ1-2	CASSPWDRGGYTF	TGTGCCAGCAGCCCGTGGGACAGGGGGGGCTACACCTTC
TRBD2	TRBV4-3	few	TRBJ2-7	CASSQVASGSIEVYEQYF	TGCGCCAGCAGCCAAGTCGCTAGCGGGAGTATTGAGGTGTACGAGCAGTACTTC
TRBD2	TRBV7-2	.	TRBJ2-3	CASSSRAGGTDTQYF	TGTGCCAGCAGCTCACGAGCGGGAGGGACAGATACGCAGTATTTT
.	TRBV2	.	TRBJ2-6	CASSGNLGANVLTF	TGTGCCAGCAGTGGAAACCTTGGGGCCAACGTCCTGACTTTC